The rows below give T cell receptor beta chains drawn from one sample of a study of TIL therapy for anti-PD-1-resistant metastatic lung cancer. Clones were sequenced by immunoSEQ multiplex PCR, and TCRdb holds only the in-frame ones, with some missing. The sample holds under 60,000 clones, roughly 85% seen once. The sample here was blood, taken at baseline. The receptor set was obtained from a person aged 25 to 85 with non-small cell lung cancer. The conserved cysteine and the conserved F or W are not part of the CDR3 here.

J gene: TRBJ2-7
V gene: TRBV6-5
CDR3 protein: ATQHGTYEQY

J gene: TRBJ1-1
V gene: TRBV12-5
CDR3 protein: ASGLSQRTALDEAF

J gene: TRBJ2-5
V gene: TRBV2
CDR3 protein: ASSSNTPQETQY

J gene: TRBJ2-4
V gene: TRBV6-6
CDR3 protein: ASKPGQGASEY

J gene: TRBJ1-2
V gene: TRBV19
CDR3 protein: ASSPLQGFYGYT

J gene: TRBJ2-1
V gene: TRBV11-2
CDR3 protein: ASSDRGPYNEQF

J gene: TRBJ2-1
V gene: TRBV24-1
CDR3 protein: ATSDLGFSYNEQF

J gene: TRBJ2-5
V gene: TRBV29-1
CDR3 protein: SGSGTGGGETQY

J gene: TRBJ2-3
V gene: TRBV29-1
CDR3 protein: SAGADSTDTQY

J gene: TRBJ1-2
V gene: TRBV2
CDR3 protein: ASSDPDRGRGGYT

J gene: TRBJ2-7
V gene: TRBV3-1/TRBV3-2
CDR3 protein: ASSGGAEQY

J gene: TRBJ2-7
V gene: TRBV5-6
CDR3 protein: ASSLTKEEQY

J gene: TRBJ2-1
V gene: TRBV6-2/TRBV6-3
CDR3 protein: ASSRTRPSGSYNEQF

J gene: TRBJ1-6
V gene: TRBV9
CDR3 protein: ASSGRDRRDSPLH

J gene: TRBJ2-1
V gene: TRBV4-3
CDR3 protein: ASSQAAKGLAGLTSYNEQF

J gene: TRBJ1-2
V gene: TRBV7-2
CDR3 protein: ASTPGQGAFYGYT

J gene: TRBJ2-2
V gene: TRBV6-5
CDR3 protein: ASRETGGGWGLF

J gene: TRBJ1-1
V gene: TRBV15
CDR3 protein: ATSRGGVGTEAF

J gene: TRBJ1-2
V gene: TRBV19
CDR3 protein: ASSTPRQGGYGYT